A single TCR beta chain is shown here with its context. Antigen: not known. This entry is derived from a study of regulatory T cells in long-lasting Graves disease. The time point is: persistent/refractory GD, antithyroid drugs over 5 years with positive TRAb. PBMCs provided the RNA from which the TCR library was made. Study-level findings and limits: Persistent disease was characterized by preferential usage of TRBV28, TRBJ1-2 and TRBJ2-5.

The CDR3 length is 13 residues. Trimming removed 0 bases from V and 6 bases from J, with 7 bases in between. Germline lookup yields CDR1 KGHDR and CDR2 SFDVKD. Arm-PCR of CDR3 regions and iRepertoire HTBI primers were the basis on which TCR beta libraries were built. In the study's own analysis: Segment identification across samples yielded 62 TRBV and about 13 TRBJ segments. In TCRdb, the multiplex PCR reads were re-called with MiXCR into one record per CDR3 protein. The V and J calls and clone size come from TCRdb's table, not from the authors' own analysis. The table shows 400,000 to 500,000 distinct CDR3 sequences, with 20% to 25% occurring only once.

Material: peripheral blood mononuclear cells (PBMCs), obtained when the disease was refractory, from a patient treated with antithyroid drugs. The chain uses TRBV24-1 and TRBJ1-2; D remains unclear. This clonotype was sampled from a female donor with Graves disease. This CDR3 is CATSDLQSDGYTF. The CDR3 DNA follows: TGTGCCACCAGTGATTTGCAAAGTGATGGCTACACCTTC.